A single T cell receptor (beta chain) is shown here with its context. Antigen specificity is unknown. The record originates from a study of monozygotic twins with inflammatory bowel disease. Study observations and caveats: What may have added variability to patient repertoires is that immunosuppressive treatments differed. No repertoire similarity difference was seen between concordant and discordant twins; power was possibly limited.

This CDR3 has 16 residues. Per the germline V gene, CDR1 is SGHDN and CDR2 is FVKESK. TCRdb reworked the 5' RACE reads into one entry per CDR3 protein, no DNA. The sample totals around 410,000 distinct CDR3 sequences. The sequence was collected from a human donor with ulcerative colitis or Crohn's disease, or a healthy co-twin of an affected twin (not recorded which). The sample consisted of blood. The chain recombines TRBV14 with TRBJ2-1; lacking DNA, the TRBD1 call made by TCRdb goes unchecked. The CDR3 reads CASSRRRGGGYNEQFF.